This T cell receptor beta chain was found in a study of T cell repertoires in cytomegalovirus infection (dated 2019 in TCRdb). Background for the entire study: Donor HLA type was relevant to the analysis, as public TCR beta signatures indicated carriage of CMV infection together with the matching HLA type.

Sequenced using an Illumina HiSeq 1500. TCRdb handled the public reads itself, with Q25 trimming in fastp and clone calling in MiXCR, and kept productive beta chains. When rows share a CDR3 protein, they turn into one entry using the most common DNA and genes. The sample table contains some 200,000 distinct CDR3 sequences; only one count was recorded for about a tenth of them. Of the sample, roughly 5.1% is held by the ten largest clones. The full study reports these points: The ex vivo response was dominated by HLA-C-restricted CMV-specific TCR beta clonotypes, which also provided the single most frequent clonotype in two of eight donors. In both this cohort and an independent roughly 400-donor cohort, the cumulative frequency of public TCR beta family members distinguished carriers of CMV infection plus the relevant HLA type.

This clonotype showed up many times. Its antigen specificity is not known. The sample holds no much larger clone one base away, and base qualities are not on file. Measured from the cysteine to the phenylalanine, the CDR3 is 12 residues long. Here the CDR3 DNA is all that survives: 36 bases in frame from base 1. The V and J ends are trimmed by 3 bases and 8 bases, leaving 10 bases between them. For CDR1 and CDR2, the germline V gene lists SGHTA and FQGNSA. Sequenced material: PBMCs. This receptor was identified in a human donor in good health (CMV status not recorded). Some clones in this sample may be carry-over from other donors' samples. In this chain, TRBV7-2 is recombined with TRBJ1-2, with the D gene not clear enough to name. The sequenced DNA: TGTGCCAGCAGCTTGGAAGGAGGGGGCTACACCTTC. This codes for CASSLEGGGYTF.